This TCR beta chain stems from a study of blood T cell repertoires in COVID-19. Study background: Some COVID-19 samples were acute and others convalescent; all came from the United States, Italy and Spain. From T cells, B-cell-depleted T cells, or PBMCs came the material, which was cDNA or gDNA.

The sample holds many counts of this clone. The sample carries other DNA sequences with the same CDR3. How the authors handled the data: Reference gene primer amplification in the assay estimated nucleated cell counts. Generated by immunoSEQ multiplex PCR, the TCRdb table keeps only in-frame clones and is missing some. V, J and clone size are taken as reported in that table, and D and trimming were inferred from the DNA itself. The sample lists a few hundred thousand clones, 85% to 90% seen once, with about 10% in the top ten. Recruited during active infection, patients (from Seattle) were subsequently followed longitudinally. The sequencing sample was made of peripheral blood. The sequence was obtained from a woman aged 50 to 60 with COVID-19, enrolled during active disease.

The CDR3 DNA is TGCGCCAGCAGCCAAGGCGCAGGGAGGAATGAGCAGTTCTTC. Protein sequence: CASSQGAGRNEQFF. The V gene is TRBV4-1, the J gene TRBJ2-1; D may be TRBD2 (6 bases). V lost 1 base, J lost 7 bases, and 11 bases lay in between. The germline gives CDR1 MGHRA, CDR2 YSYEKL. The CDR3 has 14 residues.